These 15 T cell receptor beta chains came from one sample sequenced in a study of CD8 T cells in ankylosing spondylitis. The antigens for these receptors are not known. Findings of the study overall: In ankylosing spondylitis blood, a motif of eight highly homologous TCR beta variants appeared characteristic.

TCRdb reprocessed the 5' RACE reads via MiXCR and lists one record per CDR3 protein. The table shows under 950,000 distinct CDR3 sequences, with around 20% occurring only once. Sequencing used blood, either unsorted or a sorted T cell fraction (not recorded which). The receptors here all came from a male donor with ankylosing spondylitis.

This clonotype was detected many times. This chain uses TRBV6-6 with TRBJ2-2; D unclear. Deletions cut 2 bases from V and 6 bases from J, with 4 bases between. CDR3 length: 12 residues. CDR1 is MNHNY and CDR2 is SVGAGI in the germline V gene (reference sequence). CDR3 protein: CASSYSAGELFF. As DNA, the CDR3 is TGTGCCAGCAGTTACAGCGCCGGGGAGCTGTTTTTT.

This rearrangement joins TRBV6-1 to TRBJ2-3; 7 bases agree with TRBD2. V gave up 8 bases and J gave up 2 bases; unmatched junction bases: 7. The germline CDR1 and CDR2 sequences are MNHNS and SASEGT. This CDR3 has 14 amino acids. CDR3 sequence (DNA): TGTGCCAGCGCTTTGGGAGGGGCCACAGATACGCAGTATTTT. It is translated as CASALGGATDTQYF.

This clonotype occurred a few times. The rearrangement links TRBV7-8 to TRBJ1-2; D is possibly TRBD1 (6 bases). Deletions cut 5 bases from V and 7 bases from J, with 14 bases between. Germline V lookup: CDR1 SGHVS, CDR2 FQNEAQ. This CDR3 is 13 amino acids long. The CDR3 nucleotides are TGTGCCAGCAGCGCACGAGGGGGAGGTGGCTACACCTTC. Residues: CASSARGGGGYTF.

CDR3 sequence reads: CASSEEAHGGNTIYF. The DNA for the CDR3 is TGTGCCAGCAGTGAAGAGGCCCACGGCGGAAACACCATATATTTT. This chain links TRBV2 with TRBJ1-3; no clear D gene. CDR1 is SNHLY and CDR2 is FYNNEI in the germline V gene. The CDR3 runs 15 residues. Trimming took 1 base from V and 4 from J, leaving 11 bases between them.

This clonotype came up a few times. V is TRBV11-2 and J is TRBJ2-1, with no clear D. The CDR3 loop spans 11 amino acids. V was cut by 5 bases and J by 10 bases, with 9 bases left in between. Germline assignment: CDR1 SGHAT and CDR2 FQNNGV. The CDR3 is CASSARVEQFF. The DNA for the CDR3 is TGTGCCAGCAGCGCCCGGGTCGAGCAGTTCTTC.

CDR3 region: CASKRLAVRETQYF. The DNA for the CDR3 is TGTGCCAGCAAGAGGCTAGCGGTCCGAGAGACCCAGTACTTC. The chain links TRBV27 to TRBJ2-5, with 7 bases fitting TRBD2. The length of the CDR3 is 14 residues. V gave up 7 bases and J gave up 4 bases; unmatched junction bases: 9. Germline V lookup: CDR1 MNHEY, CDR2 SMNVEV (reference sequence).

V is TRBV20-1 and J is TRBJ2-1, with 9 bases aligning to TRBD2. Losses at the gene ends were 5 bases for V and 9 bases for J; bases not matched to a gene: 11. There are 14 residues in the CDR3. Germline CDR1 and CDR2: DFQATT and SNEGSKA (reference sequence). The CDR3 sequence is CSAPSGRGGIEQFF. The CDR3 region has the DNA TGCAGTGCTCCCTCGGGGCGGGGGGGCATTGAGCAGTTCTTC.

The V call is TRBV7-2, the J call TRBJ2-1; no firm D call. This CDR3 comprises 16 residues. Germline V gene data show CDR1 as SGHTA and CDR2 as FQGNSA. V was clipped by 0 bases and J by 0 bases, with 9 bases between them. CDR3 sequence: CASSLAAPSSYNEQFF. CDR3 DNA: TGTGCCAGCAGCTTAGCGGCTCCGAGCTCCTACAATGAGCAGTTCTTC.

The chain couples TRBV5-1 to TRBJ2-1; D ambiguous. V dropped 0 bases and J dropped 5 bases, with 9 bases sitting between them. The CDR3 extends over 14 amino acids. Germline V lookup: CDR1 SGHRS, CDR2 YFSETQ. The CDR3 protein is CASSLVVSDNEQFF. In nucleotides, the CDR3 is TGCGCCAGCAGCTTGGTAGTTTCGGACAATGAGCAGTTCTTC.

This clonotype was detected a few times. This sequence joins TRBV30 and TRBJ1-5; 7 bases align to TRBD1. Germline CDR1 reads GTSNPN; CDR2 reads SVGIG (reference sequence). V lost 2 bases and J lost 7; bases outside the gene matches: 5. The CDR3 has 13 amino acids. The CDR3 DNA reads TGTGCCTGGAGTCCACAGGGGTTACAGCCCCAGCATTTT. Its translation is CAWSPQGLQPQHF.

The chain has TRBV6-1 and TRBJ2-4; D is ambiguous. The germline V and J ends were trimmed by 6 bases and 0 bases, with 9 bases remaining between them. This CDR3 has 14 residues. The V gene's germline CDR1 is MNHNS and CDR2 SASEGT. The DNA for the CDR3 is TGTGCCAGCAGCAATGACCTAGCCAAAAACATTCAGTACTTC. This codes for CASSNDLAKNIQYF.

A few counts support this clonotype. This sequence joins TRBV5-5 and TRBJ2-7; D possibly corresponds to TRBD1 (5 bases). Germline values: CDR1 SGHKS, CDR2 YYEKEE (reference sequence). This CDR3 has 15 residues. The V end lost 0 bases, the J end lost 5 bases, and 15 bases lay between the germline ends. The CDR3 sequence: CASSLVGADTNEQYF. Here the CDR3 DNA reads TGTGCCAGCAGCTTGGTAGGGGCAGACACAAACGAGCAGTACTTC.

This chain's CDR3 is CASSMSGLYGYTF. The CDR3 DNA follows: TGTGCCAGTAGTATGTCGGGACTATATGGCTACACCTTC. The V and J genes are TRBV19 and TRBJ1-2; D may be TRBD1 (5 bases). From germline, CDR1 is LNHDA and CDR2 SQIVND (reference sequence). The CDR3 loop spans 13 amino acids. V lost 3 bases and J lost 5, with 10 bases in between.

This clonotype was recorded a few times. The rearrangement uses TRBV20-1 and TRBJ1-5; D may be TRBD1 (6 bases). V was cut by 6 bases and J by 5 bases, with 17 bases left in between. Germline CDR1 reads DFQATT; CDR2 reads SNEGSKA (reference sequence). CDR3 size: 14 residues. CDR3 protein: CSAQGRGRDQPQHF. CDR3 in DNA: TGCAGTGCCCAGGGGAGGGGAAGGGATCAGCCCCAGCATTTT.

This clonotype showed up just a few times. The chain uses TRBV4-2 and TRBJ1-3, with 9 positions matching TRBD1. Per the germline V gene, CDR1 is LGHNA and CDR2 is YNFKEQ. The CDR3 contains 16 residues. J gave up 2 bases and V 4 bases, and 6 bases lay outside the gene matches. The CDR3 DNA reads as TGTGCCAGCAGCCCCTCGGGACAGGGAGCTGGAAACACCATATATTTT. Encoded protein: CASSPSGQGAGNTIYF.